The source of this TCR beta chain is a study of CD8+ T cells in alopecia areata. Study summary: Tofacitinib administration to treated patients was oral, at 5 to 10 mg twice daily. Study outcomes and limitations: For lesional scalp, especially alopecia totalis/universalis, clonality was higher than in normal scalp.

The germline CDR1 and CDR2 sequences are DFQATT and SNEGSKA (reference sequence). V shed 7 bases and J shed 4 bases, with 10 bases lying between them. The length of the CDR3 is 11 residues. cDNA serving as the sequencing template came from extracted, reverse transcribed RNA. Sequencing used immunoSEQ multiplex PCR; TCRdb keeps in-frame clones, though not all of them. The sample holds about 270,000 clones, approximately 60% seen once. Described treatment: oral pan-JAK inhibitor, 5-10 mg twice daily. Regarding this clone: Antigen: not known.

Sequences were derived from CD4+ T cells sorted from blood, sampled at roughly week 53, from a patient treated with tofacitinib. This sequence was found in a human donor with alopecia areata. J is TRBJ1-1 and V is TRBV20-1; maybe TRBD1 (5 bases). The CDR3 nucleotides are TGCAGTGGGACGGGGGTCACTGAAGCTTTCTTT. Amino acids: CSGTGVTEAFF.